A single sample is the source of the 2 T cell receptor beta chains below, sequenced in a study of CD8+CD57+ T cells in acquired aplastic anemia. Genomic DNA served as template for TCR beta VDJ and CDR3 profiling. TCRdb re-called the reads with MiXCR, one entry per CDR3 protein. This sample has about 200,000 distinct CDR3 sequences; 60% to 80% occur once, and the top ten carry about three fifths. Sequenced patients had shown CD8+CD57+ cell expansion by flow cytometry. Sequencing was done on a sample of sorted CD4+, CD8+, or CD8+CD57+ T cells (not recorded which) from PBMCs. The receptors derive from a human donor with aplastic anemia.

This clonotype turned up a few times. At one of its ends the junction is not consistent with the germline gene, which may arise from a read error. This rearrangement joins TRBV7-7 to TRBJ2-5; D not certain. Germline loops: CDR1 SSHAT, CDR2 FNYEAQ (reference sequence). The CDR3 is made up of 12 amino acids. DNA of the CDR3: TGTGCTAGCAGCCTTCCTGGGGAGACCCAGTACTTC. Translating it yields CASSLPGETQYF.

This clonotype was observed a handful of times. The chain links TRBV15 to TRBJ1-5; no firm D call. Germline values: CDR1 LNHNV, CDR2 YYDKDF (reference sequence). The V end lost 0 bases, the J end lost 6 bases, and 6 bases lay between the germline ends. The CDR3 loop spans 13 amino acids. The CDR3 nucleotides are TGTGCCACCAGCAGAGATCGGGGTCAGCCCCAGCATTTT. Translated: CATSRDRGQPQHF.